This is a list of T cell receptor beta chains from one sample in a study of technical replicates of blood from a few donors. This table comes from immunoSEQ multiplex PCR, and its TCRdb copy is limited to in-frame clones, with some not included. Of around 92,000 clones in the sample, more than 90% were seen once. Material: T cells isolated from PBMCs. The receptors derive from a human donor in good health. Each CDR3 is given with its conserved first and last residue. Fields, in order: D gene, V gene, J gene, clone size, CDR3 protein, CDR3 DNA. A D gene is named only where the DNA matches it firmly. Clone sizes are given selectively: once, few, many, or a class where the clone is expanded.

.,TRBV30,TRBJ1-4,.,CAFIVGAFREKLFF,TGTGCCTTCATCGTAGGGGCGTTCCGTGAAAAACTGTTTTTT
TRBD1,TRBV11-3,TRBJ2-7,.,CASSVGQALEQYF,TGTGCCAGCAGCGTGGGACAGGCTCTCGAGCAGTACTTC
TRBD2,TRBV5-1,TRBJ2-3,.,CASSSERGRADTQYF,TGCGCCAGCAGCTCAGAGCGGGGGCGGGCAGATACGCAGTATTTT
.,TRBV15,TRBJ1-1,.,CATSSFWGRDTEAFF,TGTGCCACCAGCAGTTTCTGGGGGCGCGACACTGAAGCTTTCTTT
.,TRBV21-1,TRBJ1-5,.,CASSINRECHQPQHF,TGTGCCAGCAGCATTAACAGGGAGTGTCATCAGCCCCAGCATTTT
TRBD1,TRBV29-1,TRBJ2-7,.,CSVGDRVNEQYF,TGCAGCGTGGGGGACAGGGTCAACGAGCAGTACTTC
TRBD1,TRBV27,TRBJ1-5,.,CASSQGARQPQHF,TGTGCCAGCAGTCAGGGGGCGCGTCAGCCCCAGCATTTT
.,TRBV25-1,TRBJ2-5,.,CASSTQETQYF,TGTGCCAGCAGTACTCAAGAGACCCAGTACTTC
TRBD2,TRBV19,TRBJ2-1,.,CASSLAGLPNEQFF,TGTGCCAGTAGCCTAGCGGGTCTGCCCAATGAGCAGTTCTTC
.,TRBV5-1,TRBJ1-4,.,CASSLVPGDNEKLFF,TGCGCCAGCAGCTTGGTCCCGGGAGATAATGAAAAACTGTTTTTT
.,TRBV28,TRBJ2-7,.,CASSLSLASKERVLGYEQYF,TGTGCCAGCAGTTTATCGCTAGCGTCTAAGGAACGGGTATTGGGCTACGAGCAGTACTTC
.,TRBV28,TRBJ2-7,.,CATSNRYEQYF,TGTGCCACCTCGAACAGGTACGAGCAGTACTTC
TRBD1,TRBV11-2,TRBJ2-2,.,CASSLLIDRGTGELFF,TGTGCCAGCAGCTTATTAATTGACAGGGGCACCGGGGAGCTGTTTTTT
.,TRBV28,TRBJ2-7,.,CASSLSLRRVDEQYF,TGTGCCAGCAGTTTATCTCTACGCAGGGTCGACGAGCAGTACTTC
.,TRBV9,TRBJ2-2,.,CASSTTGRDTGELFF,TGTGCCAGCAGTACAACAGGGCGGGACACCGGGGAGCTGTTTTTT
.,TRBV5-1,TRBJ2-2,.,CASSSDRGGPGELFF,TGCGCCAGCAGCTCAGACAGGGGAGGGCCCGGGGAGCTGTTTTTT
TRBD2,TRBV13,TRBJ2-7,.,CASSLQGGDYEQYF,TGTGCCAGCAGCTTACAGGGAGGGGACTACGAGCAGTACTTC
.,TRBV6-6,TRBJ2-7,.,CASSYSSQGWNEQYF,TGTGCCAGCAGTTACTCGAGCCAGGGTTGGAACGAGCAGTACTTC
TRBD2,TRBV4-1,TRBJ2-3,.,CASSPVASGTYPDTQYF,TGCGCCAGCAGCCCCGTCGCTAGCGGGACCTACCCAGATACGCAGTATTTT
.,TRBV7-8,TRBJ2-1,.,CASTLGASRHNEQFF,TGTGCCAGCACCCTGGGGGCTAGCAGACACAATGAGCAGTTCTTC
.,TRBV6-5,TRBJ2-2,.,CASIKDRVTPGELFF,TGTGCCAGCATCAAGGACAGAGTTACTCCCGGGGAGCTGTTTTTT
TRBD2,TRBV5-1,TRBJ2-1,.,CASSQRGGGNEQFF,TGCGCCAGCAGCCAACGGGGGGGAGGGAATGAGCAGTTCTTC
.,TRBV19,TRBJ1-5,.,CASTKSRGQPQHF,TGTGCCAGTACCAAATCTCGGGGTCAGCCCCAGCATTTT
.,TRBV7-2,TRBJ1-4,.,CASSLEAGTNEKLFF,TGTGCCAGCAGCTTAGAGGCGGGAACTAATGAAAAACTGTTTTTT
TRBD1,TRBV15,TRBJ1-4,.,CATSRVIGTGGMDEKLFF,TGTGCCACCAGCAGAGTGATAGGGACAGGGGGCATGGATGAAAAACTGTTTTTT
TRBD1,TRBV19,TRBJ2-7,.,CASSHRTGDEQYF,TGTGCCAGTAGTCACAGGACAGGGGACGAGCAGTACTTC
TRBD2,TRBV11-2,TRBJ2-2,.,CASSPRGREGTGELFF,TGTGCCAGCAGCCCGCGGGGGCGGGAGGGAACCGGGGAGCTGTTTTTT
.,TRBV16,TRBJ1-2,.,CASSQLSRDGYTF,TGTGCCAGCAGCCAATTGTCCAGGGATGGCTACACCTTC
.,TRBV7-9,TRBJ1-3,.,CASSFSGADTIYF,TGTGCCAGCAGCTTCTCAGGGGCGGACACCATATATTTT
.,TRBV27,TRBJ2-1,.,CASSLSTYNEQFF,TGTGCCAGCAGTTTATCTACCTACAATGAGCAGTTCTTC
TRBD1,TRBV7-3,TRBJ1-6,.,CASSQGVGGYSPLHF,TGTGCCAGCAGCCAGGGAGTAGGGGGCTATTCACCCCTCCACTTT
TRBD2,TRBV7-2,TRBJ2-5,.,CASSYRTSGGVETQYF,TGTGCCAGCAGCTATCGGACTAGCGGGGGGGTCGAGACCCAGTACTTC
.,TRBV7-3,TRBJ2-2,once,CASSPNPNGNTGELFF,TGTGCCAGCAGCCCCAACCCGAACGGGAACACCGGGGAGCTGTTTTTT
TRBD1,TRBV18,TRBJ1-5,few,CASSPEGASQPQHF,TGTGCCAGCTCACCTGAGGGGGCTAGTCAGCCCCAGCATTTT
TRBD1,TRBV7-9,TRBJ1-1,.,CASSKSTGAEAFF,TGTGCCAGCAGCAAATCCACAGGGGCGGAAGCTTTCTTT
TRBD2,TRBV5-1,TRBJ2-1,once,CASGHNSGSSYNEQFF,TGCGCCAGCGGGCACAATAGCGGGAGTTCCTACAATGAGCAGTTCTTC
.,TRBV6-5,TRBJ1-2,.,CASSSSDSYLRGYTF,TGTGCCAGCAGTTCGTCCGACAGTTACCTCCGTGGCTACACCTTC
.,TRBV19,TRBJ1-1,.,CASSMRMGTEAFF,TGTGCCAGTAGTATGCGGATGGGCACTGAAGCTTTCTTT
TRBD2,TRBV7-6,TRBJ2-1,.,CASSQSTSGGLGQFF,TGTGCCAGCAGCCAGTCCACTAGCGGGGGATTGGGGCAGTTCTTC
TRBD2,TRBV10-2,TRBJ2-1,.,CASKSGGGNEQFF,TGCGCCAGCAAGTCGGGAGGGGGTAATGAGCAGTTCTTC
.,TRBV7-9,TRBJ2-2,.,CASSRSGGPDTGELFF,TGTGCCAGCAGCCGATCCGGGGGGCCGGACACCGGGGAGCTGTTTTTT
.,TRBV2,TRBJ1-1,.,CASSGTAGTEAFF,TGTGCCAGCAGTGGGACGGCGGGCACTGAAGCTTTCTTT
.,TRBV7-6,TRBJ2-7,.,CASSSSGSYEQYF,.
.,TRBV5-1,TRBJ1-1,.,CASSLSGTTNTEAFF,TGCGCCAGCAGCTTGTCCGGGACAACCAACACTGAAGCTTTCTTT
TRBD1,TRBV11-3,TRBJ2-5,.,CASSSNWVDRDQETQYF,TGTGCCAGCAGCTCTAACTGGGTGGACAGGGATCAAGAGACCCAGTACTTC
.,TRBV30,TRBJ2-1,.,CAWHLGGGWDNEQFF,TGTGCCTGGCACCTAGGGGGTGGATGGGACAATGAGCAGTTCTTC
.,TRBV4-1,TRBJ2-7,.,CASSRQYTGLLLYEQYF,TGCGCCAGCAGCCGACAATACACAGGGCTCCTTTTGTACGAGCAGTACTTC
.,TRBV21-1,TRBJ1-5,.,CASSRRQGCNQPQHF,TGTGCCAGCAGCAGAAGACAGGGTTGCAATCAGCCCCAGCATTTT
.,TRBV29-1,TRBJ2-1,.,CSVYRAGANYNEQFF,TGCAGCGTTTACAGGGCAGGTGCCAACTACAATGAGCAGTTCTTC
.,TRBV5-1,TRBJ2-1,.,CASSVTTYNEQFF,TGCGCCAGCAGCGTGACTACCTACAATGAGCAGTTCTTC
.,TRBV19,TRBJ2-2,.,CASTHPVRGAGELFF,TGTGCCAGTACCCACCCGGTCCGAGGCGCCGGGGAGCTGTTTTTT
TRBD1,TRBV7-9,TRBJ2-3,.,CASSLTGAADTQYF,TGTGCCAGCAGTTTGACAGGGGCGGCAGATACGCAGTATTTT
.,TRBV19,TRBJ1-5,.,CASSIEGRRQPQHF,TGTGCCAGTAGTATTGAGGGGAGGCGTCAGCCCCAGCATTTT